This entry lists 5 T cell receptor beta chains sequenced from one sample in a study of monozygotic twins with inflammatory bowel disease. TCRdb re-called the 5' RACE reads and shows each CDR3 protein once, DNA omitted. The data show approximately 400,000 distinct CDR3 sequences, and the top ten clones hold 2.6%. Sequencing input: blood. The receptors were gathered from a human donor with ulcerative colitis or Crohn's disease, or a healthy co-twin of an affected twin (not recorded which).

The rearrangement uses TRBV5-1 and TRBJ2-7; no DNA is available, so the TRBD1 call from TCRdb remains unchecked. In germline, CDR1 is SGHRS, CDR2 YFSETQ. The CDR3 runs 16 residues. The CDR3 protein is CASSLATGQGPYEQYF.

J is TRBJ2-5 and V is TRBV25-1; absent DNA, TCRdb's TRBD2 call cannot be checked. CDR3 size: 15 residues. Germline loops: CDR1 MGHDK, CDR2 SYGVNS. The CDR3 reads CASSLPGLGGETQYF.

The chain employs TRBV21-1 and TRBJ1-1; TCRdb designates TRBD1, a call that cannot be tested without DNA. TRBV21-1 is shown as a pseudogene. This CDR3 contains 18 residues. The CDR3 is CASSTRPGQADLNTEAFF.

This chain joins TRBV20-1 and TRBJ2-5; the TCRdb D gene call, TRBD1, has no DNA to confirm it. The germline V gene encodes CDR1 DFQATT and CDR2 SNEGSKA (reference sequence). The CDR3 totals 12 residues. The CDR3 loop is CSAFDRGQTQYF.

The CDR3 region is CASSQDMGYEQYF. This sequence joins TRBV4-2 and TRBJ2-7. Germline values: CDR1 LGHNA, CDR2 YNFKEQ. This CDR3 has 13 amino acids.